This T cell receptor beta chain appears in the sequencing data of a study of shared clonotypes between healthy human individuals. Study-level results: Sorted-subset samples were not fully sequenced, rarefaction indicated. Among the subsets, naive ones generally showed larger estimated richness than memory ones.

With regard to this clone: Its antigen is not identified.

The J segment lost 0 bases and the V segment lost 4 bases, leaving 4 bases of the junction unmatched. In germline, CDR1 is MNHNS, CDR2 SASEGT. This CDR3 is built from 15 residues. Genomic DNA (from each subset) was split evenly across several immunoSEQ plates. Sequenced by immunoSEQ multiplex PCR; TCRdb stores in-frame clones only, minus some. The table records over a million clones, about 75% of them present only once. The CD4+ fraction was divided into a CD45RA+ naive subset and a CD45RA-negative memory subset. The V and J genes are TRBV6-1 and TRBJ1-2; TRBD1 aligns across 8 bases. This TCR came from a man younger than 35 in good health. Input material: memory CD4+ T cells sorted from blood. Specified subset: CD45RA-negative fraction. The CDR3 here is CASSAQGGTNYGYTF. CDR3 coding DNA: TGTGCCAGCAGTGCACAGGGGGGAACTAACTATGGCTACACCTTC.